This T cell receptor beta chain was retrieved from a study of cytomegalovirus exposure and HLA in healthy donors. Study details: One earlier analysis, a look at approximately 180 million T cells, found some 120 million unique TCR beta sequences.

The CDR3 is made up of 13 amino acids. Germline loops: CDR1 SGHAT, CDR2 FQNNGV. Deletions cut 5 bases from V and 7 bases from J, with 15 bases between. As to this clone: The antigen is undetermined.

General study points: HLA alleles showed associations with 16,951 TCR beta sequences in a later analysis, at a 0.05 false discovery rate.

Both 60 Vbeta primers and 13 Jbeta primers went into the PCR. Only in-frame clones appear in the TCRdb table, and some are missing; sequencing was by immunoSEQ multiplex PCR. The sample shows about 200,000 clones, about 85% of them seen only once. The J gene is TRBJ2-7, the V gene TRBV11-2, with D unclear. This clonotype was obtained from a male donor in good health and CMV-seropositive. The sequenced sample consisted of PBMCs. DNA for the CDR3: TGTGCCAGCAGCCGCGACACTCTTGGAGAGCAGTACTTC. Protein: CASSRDTLGEQYF.